This is a list of T cell receptor beta chains from one sample in a study of T cell responses to AZD1222 COVID-19 vaccine. Sequencing was performed with immunoSEQ multiplex PCR; in TCRdb, only in-frame clones are kept and a portion is missing. The sample lists 130,000 or so clones, 94% occurring once. Sequenced material: peripheral blood, taken on day 0 of AZD1222 vaccination. Receptors were obtained from an adult in good health. The CDR3 runs from the conserved cysteine through the conserved F or W. Each record gives: V gene, clone size, CDR3 protein. Some rows have no size entry. The others give once, few or many, or a class for an expanded clone.

V gene: TRBV12-5
clone size: few
CDR3 protein: CASGGTAAGTEAFF

V gene: TRBV9
clone size: once
CDR3 protein: CASSVESNQPQHF

V gene: TRBV10-1
clone size: NA
CDR3 protein: CASSEFETQYF

V gene: TRBV18
clone size: NA
CDR3 protein: CASSPPAGRINYGYTF

V gene: TRBV5-4
clone size: NA
CDR3 protein: CASSSPPLSYNEQFF

V gene: TRBV7-2
clone size: NA
CDR3 protein: CASSLNRVGTGELFF

V gene: TRBV7-2
clone size: NA
CDR3 protein: CASSLDPGGRESYETQYF

V gene: TRBV5-4
clone size: NA
CDR3 protein: CASSLGADRDDEKLFF

V gene: TRBV11-3
clone size: NA
CDR3 protein: CASSLGQGLSYEQYF

V gene: TRBV29-1
clone size: NA
CDR3 protein: CSVEVSGVANEQFF

V gene: TRBV29-1
clone size: NA
CDR3 protein: CSVGGDRGRLGETQYF

V gene: TRBV11-2
clone size: NA
CDR3 protein: CASSLSSGVRYEQYF

V gene: TRBV2
clone size: NA
CDR3 protein: CASSGQGNQPQHF

V gene: TRBV5-1
clone size: NA
CDR3 protein: CASSLSPTYGYTF

V gene: TRBV12-5
clone size: NA
CDR3 protein: CASGLVPDGTSVTDTQYF

V gene: TRBV23-1
clone size: NA
CDR3 protein: CASSPQGSSRPQKQETQYF

V gene: TRBV7-2
clone size: NA
CDR3 protein: CASRADGYEQYF

V gene: TRBV11-1
clone size: NA
CDR3 protein: CASSYSTGEGNEQFF

V gene: TRBV29-1
clone size: NA
CDR3 protein: CSVVRGGAYNEQFF

V gene: TRBV4-1
clone size: NA
CDR3 protein: CASSLQQRWDYEQYF

V gene: TRBV18
clone size: once
CDR3 protein: CASSALDRGNYGYTF

V gene: TRBV18
clone size: NA
CDR3 protein: CASSPPSDTEQFF

V gene: TRBV9
clone size: NA
CDR3 protein: CASSPYSSAERSYNEQFF

V gene: TRBV28
clone size: NA
CDR3 protein: CASSSSGEVGEKLFF

V gene: TRBV30
clone size: NA
CDR3 protein: CAWSPLGATYNEQFF

V gene: TRBV9
clone size: NA
CDR3 protein: CASSVGTGTGTDTQYF

V gene: TRBV12-3/TRBV12-4
clone size: NA
CDR3 protein: CASIGGSVNEQFF

V gene: TRBV6-5
clone size: NA
CDR3 protein: CASSYEQGAGYGYTF

V gene: TRBV29-1
clone size: NA
CDR3 protein: CSVRRTGDTEAFF

V gene: TRBV9
clone size: NA
CDR3 protein: CASSASGQKTGELFF

V gene: TRBV2
clone size: NA
CDR3 protein: CASSTSTGINTEAFF

V gene: TRBV18
clone size: NA
CDR3 protein: CASSPGLGQGSEQYF

V gene: TRBV3-1/TRBV3-2
clone size: NA
CDR3 protein: CASSQGYGAHEAFF

V gene: TRBV27
clone size: once
CDR3 protein: CASSVLAGVNEQYF

V gene: TRBV3-1/TRBV3-2
clone size: NA
CDR3 protein: CASSQGGIYGYTF

V gene: TRBV3-1/TRBV3-2
clone size: NA
CDR3 protein: CASSQDSQGATDTQYF

V gene: TRBV6-5
clone size: once
CDR3 protein: CASSYSRTSGRAEYF

V gene: TRBV30
clone size: NA
CDR3 protein: CAWSVEGYGYTF

V gene: TRBV4-2
clone size: NA
CDR3 protein: CASSQGGTGKQFF

V gene: TRBV25-1
clone size: NA
CDR3 protein: CASSRQGGEQFF

V gene: TRBV5-1
clone size: once
CDR3 protein: CASSVGDGPPHPEAFF